This T cell receptor (beta chain) comes out of a study of CD8+ T cells in alopecia areata. CDR1 is MNHNS, CDR2 SASEGT, per germline. V was cut by 1 base and J by 5 bases, with 17 bases left in between. The CDR3 has 16 residues. As to treatment: oral pan-JAK inhibitor, 5-10 mg twice daily. Sequencing templates came from extracted RNA that was reverse transcribed into cDNA. The data were produced by immunoSEQ multiplex PCR, yet TCRdb's version contains in-frame clones alone and is incomplete. Of 87,000 or so clones in the sample, about two thirds are singletons; the top ten hold 15% to 20%. The source is a human donor with alopecia areata. The V and J genes are TRBV6-1 and TRBJ2-5, with D possibly being TRBD1 (5 bases). The specimen was CD8+ T cells sorted from blood, collected at approximately week 42, from a patient treated with tofacitinib. The CDR3, as DNA: TGTGCCAGCAGTGAAGATTCGACAGTGGGGTTTGAGACCCAGTACTTC. Protein product: CASSEDSTVGFETQYF.